A single sample gave rise to the 13 T cell receptor beta chains below, sequenced in a study of blood T cells in healthy people across ages. The use of a sample-barcoded 5' primer and a J-beta primer mix characterized a second PCR of about 7 to 12 cycles. TCRdb analysed the 5' RACE reads with MiXCR anew, one entry per CDR3 protein. The sample records fewer than 950,000 distinct CDR3 sequences, less than 70% being singletons. Sequenced: blood. These TCRs come from an elderly man in good health.

The rearrangement links TRBV12-3 or TRBV12-4 to TRBJ2-5; D is unresolved. The V end lost 0 bases, the J end lost 11 bases, and 13 bases lay between the germline ends. The CDR3 sequence is 13 residues long. The CDR3 DNA is TGTGCCAGCAGTTTAGCGGTTACAAATGAGCAGTACTTC. This encodes CASSLAVTNEQYF.

V usage is TRBV5-8 and J usage is TRBJ1-5, with D perhaps TRBD1 (6 bases). CDR1 is SGHTS and CDR2 is YDEGEE in the germline V gene. Trimming took off 4 bases at V and 6 bases at J, with 17 bases between the two ends. The CDR3 is 15 amino acids. In nucleotides, the CDR3 is TGTGCCAGCAGCCCCGCAGGGGTTAACAGTCAGCCCCAGCATTTT. Its protein is CASSPAGVNSQPQHF. Complete variable domain (other parts from reference TRBV5-8 and TRBJ1-5): EAGVTQSPTHLIKTRGQQATLRCSPISGHTSVYWYQQALGLGLQFLLWYDEGEERNRGNFPPRFSGRQFPNYSSELNVNALELEDSALYLCASSPAGVNSQPQHFGDGTRLSIL.

This clonotype was seen a single time. The chain carries TRBV20-1 and TRBJ2-3; tentatively, D is TRBD2 (6 bases). CDR1 DFQATT and CDR2 SNEGSKA come from the germline V gene (reference sequence). V gave up 3 bases and J gave up 14 bases, with 21 bases separating them. The CDR3 contains 13 residues. CDR3 sequence: CSASLAEHRDAYF. The CDR3 coding sequence is TGCAGTGCTAGTTTAGCGGAGCACAGAGACGCGTATTTT.

The chain has TRBV20-1 and TRBJ2-5; 9 bases match TRBD1. The germline V gene encodes CDR1 DFQATT and CDR2 SNEGSKA (reference sequence). The CDR3 is 16 residues long. V lost 4 bases to trimming and J lost 1 base; unmatched junction nucleotides: 10. This CDR3 is CSATAPRDRVQETQYF. As DNA, the CDR3 is TGCAGTGCTACCGCCCCCCGGGACAGGGTCCAAGAGACCCAGTACTTC.

This chain links TRBV20-1 with TRBJ2-7; D tentatively reads TRBD1 or TRBD2 (6 bases each). This CDR3 contains 14 residues. CDR1 and CDR2 from the germline V gene are DFQATT and SNEGSKA (reference sequence). The V and J ends lost 0 bases and 1 base respectively, with 10 bases between them. The CDR3 is CSARDGGQSYEQYF. CDR3 DNA sequence: TGCAGTGCTAGAGATGGGGGGCAATCCTACGAGCAGTACTTC.

This sequence joins TRBV6-6 and TRBJ2-7; 9 nucleotides match TRBD2. V trimming: 5 bases; J trimming: 2 bases; junction bases outside the gene matches: 10. Germline-derived CDR1 and CDR2 are MNHNY and SVGAGI (reference sequence). This CDR3 spans 16 amino acids. The CDR3 sequence is CASSTTIAGATYEQYF. The CDR3, as DNA: TGTGCCAGCAGTACGACAATAGCGGGAGCTACCTACGAGCAGTACTTC.

Here the CDR3 reads CASSYDKGLNQPQHF. The CDR3 nucleotides read TGTGCCAGCAGTTACGACAAGGGGCTTAATCAGCCCCAGCATTTT. The rearrangement links TRBV6-6 to TRBJ1-5; D is possibly TRBD1 (5 bases). The CDR3 runs to 15 residues. The germline gives CDR1 MNHNY, CDR2 SVGAGI (reference sequence). The V and J ends lost 2 bases and 4 bases respectively, with 12 bases between them.

This clonotype has just a few counts. This chain connects TRBV7-9 to TRBJ1-5; a weak D match, TRBD1 (6 bases). The CDR3 is 14 amino acids. The ends were cut back, 5 bases at V and 5 bases at J, with 13 bases in the middle. CDR1 and CDR2 from the germline V gene are SEHNR and FQNEAQ (reference sequence). As DNA, the CDR3 is TGTGCCAGCAGCAATGGGGGCACACATCAGCCCCAGCATTTT. It encodes CASSNGGTHQPQHF.

This clonotype was found a few times. The chain employs TRBV5-1 and TRBJ2-3; D is ambiguous. The germline V and J ends were trimmed by 0 bases and 14 bases, with 19 bases remaining between them. CDR3 length: 14 amino acids. CDR1 is SGHRS and CDR2 is YFSETQ in the germline V gene. The CDR3 DNA is TGCGCCAGCAGCTTGGAACCGGGCCACAGAGACGCGTATTTT. This encodes CASSLEPGHRDAYF.

Details on this clonotype: This may come from a read error, since a much larger clone is one base off. This chain joins TRBV7-9 and TRBJ2-3; 12 bases fit TRBD2. CDR3 length: 17 amino acids. Per germline, CDR1 SEHNR and CDR2 FQNEAQ (reference sequence). DNA for the CDR3: TGTGCCAGCAGCAGACGGGGAGGACTAGCGGGAACAGAGACGCAGTATTTT. Translating gives CASSRRGGLAGTETQYF.

The rearrangement links TRBV6-5 to TRBJ1-5; D call uncertain. Looked up from germline, CDR1 is MNHEY and CDR2 is SVGAGI. The CDR3 consists of 16 residues. V lost 2 bases to trimming and J lost 1 base, with 12 bases between them. The CDR3 sequence is CASSYAGPESNQPQHF. In nucleotides, the CDR3 is TGTGCCAGCAGTTACGCCGGACCTGAGAGCAATCAGCCCCAGCATTTT.

This chain links TRBV25-1 with TRBJ1-6, with 9 positions matching TRBD1. Germline V gives CDR1 MGHDK, CDR2 SYGVNS. V was clipped by 4 bases and J by 10 bases; unmatched bases: 8. The CDR3 extends over 15 amino acids. CDR3 amino acids: CASSVGQGRWSPLHF. CDR3 sequence (DNA): TGTGCCAGCAGTGTGGGACAGGGCCGGTGGTCACCCCTCCACTTT.

This chain connects TRBV21-1 to TRBJ2-1; the table gives TRBD1 as D, unverified against the DNA. TRBV21-1 is noted as a pseudogene. CDR3 length: 14 amino acids. The CDR3 sequence is CASSKAGTEDEQFF. In DNA, the CDR3 is TGTGCCAGCAGCAAAGCTGGGACGGAAGATGAGCAGTTCTTC.